A selection of T cell receptor beta chains follows, all from one sample in a study of PD-1 blockade in classical Hodgkin lymphoma. The table came from immunoSEQ multiplex PCR; TCRdb's copy has only in-frame clones and leaves some out. The table records about 53,000 clones, 81% of them present only once. The source material was peripheral blood mononuclear cells (PBMCs), sampled at baseline. The receptor source for this set is a human donor with classical Hodgkin lymphoma. Each CDR3 is given with its conserved first and last residue.

TRBV19	CASSIGIEQRQETQYF
TRBV2	CASRGPANNEQFF
TRBV9	CASSVDWWETQYF
TRBV9	CASSSTQLAAYNEQFF
TRBV6-5	CASSLPGAPSQFF
TRBV11-2	CASSSLAGVNEQFF
TRBV27	CASSYGQGLPSGANVLTF
TRBV9	CASSAPGLAGKIGLGTDTQYF
TRBV15	CATSRDRKLRTGYGYTF
TRBV11-3	CASSFGGEQYF
TRBV4-1	CASSQFTGMRGNTIYF
TRBV13	CASSWGGGTEAFF
TRBV7-2	CASQPPGQYNEQFF
TRBV6-6	CASSPGTGRAVEKLFF
TRBV7-9	CASSLGLAGAQETQYF
TRBV6-5	CASSYSGQGNTEAFF
TRBV10-3	CAIRRDYGYTF
TRBV12-5	CASEGNGDTQYF
TRBV7-2	CASGLDTQYF
TRBV2	CASRKYTGTGDTEAFF
TRBV18	CASSPQRTGELFF
TRBV5-1	CASSPRRDRITGELFF
TRBV19	CASTPRFLNTEAFF
TRBV11-2	CASSLSPGMNTEAFF
TRBV30	CAWSTGGYNSPLHF
TRBV10-2	CASTGGPRETQYF
TRBV28	CASSRRYEQYF
TRBV5-1	CASSLEGGINYGYTF
TRBV11-2	CASSLVGTGYYEQYF